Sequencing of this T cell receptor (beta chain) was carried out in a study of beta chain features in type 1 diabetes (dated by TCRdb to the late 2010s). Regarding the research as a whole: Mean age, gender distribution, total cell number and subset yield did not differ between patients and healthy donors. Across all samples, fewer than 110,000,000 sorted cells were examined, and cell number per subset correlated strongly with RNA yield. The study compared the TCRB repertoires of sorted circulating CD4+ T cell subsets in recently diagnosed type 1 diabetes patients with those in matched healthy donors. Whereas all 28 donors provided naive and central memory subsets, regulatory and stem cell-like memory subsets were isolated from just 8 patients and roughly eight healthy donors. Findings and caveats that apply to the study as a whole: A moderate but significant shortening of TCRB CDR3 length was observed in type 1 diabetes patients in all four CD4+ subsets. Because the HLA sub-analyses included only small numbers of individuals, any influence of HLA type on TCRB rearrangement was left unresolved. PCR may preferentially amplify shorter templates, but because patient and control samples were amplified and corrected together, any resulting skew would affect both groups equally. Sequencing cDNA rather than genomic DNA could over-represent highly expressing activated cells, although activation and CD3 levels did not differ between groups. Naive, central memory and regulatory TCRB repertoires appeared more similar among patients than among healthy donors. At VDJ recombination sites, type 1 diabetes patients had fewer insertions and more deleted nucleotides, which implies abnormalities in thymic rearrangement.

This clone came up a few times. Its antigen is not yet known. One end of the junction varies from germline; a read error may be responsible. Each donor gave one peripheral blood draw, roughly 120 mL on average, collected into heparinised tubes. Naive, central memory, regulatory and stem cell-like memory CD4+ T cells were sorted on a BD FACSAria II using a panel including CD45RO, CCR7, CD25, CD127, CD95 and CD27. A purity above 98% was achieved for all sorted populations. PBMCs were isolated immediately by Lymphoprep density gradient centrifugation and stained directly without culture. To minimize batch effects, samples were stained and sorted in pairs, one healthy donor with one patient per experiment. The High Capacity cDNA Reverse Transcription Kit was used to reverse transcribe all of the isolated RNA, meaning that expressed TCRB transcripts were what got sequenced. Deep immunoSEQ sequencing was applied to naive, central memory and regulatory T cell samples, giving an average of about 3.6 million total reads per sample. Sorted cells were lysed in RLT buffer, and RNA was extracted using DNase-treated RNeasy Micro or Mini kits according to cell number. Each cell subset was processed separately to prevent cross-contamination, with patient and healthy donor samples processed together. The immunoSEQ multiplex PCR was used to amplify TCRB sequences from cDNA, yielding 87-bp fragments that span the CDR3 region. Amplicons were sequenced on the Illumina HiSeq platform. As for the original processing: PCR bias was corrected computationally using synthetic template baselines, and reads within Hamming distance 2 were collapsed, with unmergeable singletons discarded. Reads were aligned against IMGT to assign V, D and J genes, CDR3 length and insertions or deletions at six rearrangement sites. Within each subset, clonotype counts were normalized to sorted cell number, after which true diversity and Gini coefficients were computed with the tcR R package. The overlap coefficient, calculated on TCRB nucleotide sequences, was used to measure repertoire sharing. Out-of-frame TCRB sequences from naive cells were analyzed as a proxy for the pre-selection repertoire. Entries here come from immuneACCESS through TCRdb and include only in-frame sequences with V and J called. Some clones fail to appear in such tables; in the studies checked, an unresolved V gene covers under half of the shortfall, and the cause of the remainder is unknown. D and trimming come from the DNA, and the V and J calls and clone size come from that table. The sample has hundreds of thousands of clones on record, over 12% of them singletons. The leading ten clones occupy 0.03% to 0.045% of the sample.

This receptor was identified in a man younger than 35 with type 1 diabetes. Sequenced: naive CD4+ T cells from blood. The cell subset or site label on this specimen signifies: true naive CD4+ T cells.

The CDR3 amino acid sequence is: CASSLLWASVLTF. The base sequence is TGTGCCAGCAGTCTCTTGTGGGCCAGCGTCCTGACTTTC. This chain is built from TRBV25-1 and TRBJ2-6; the D gene identity is not certain. CDR1 MGHDK and CDR2 SYGVNS were looked up in the germline V gene. The cysteine opens and the phenylalanine closes a CDR3 of 13 amino acids. The only DNA kept is the CDR3, 39 bases in frame from the first base.